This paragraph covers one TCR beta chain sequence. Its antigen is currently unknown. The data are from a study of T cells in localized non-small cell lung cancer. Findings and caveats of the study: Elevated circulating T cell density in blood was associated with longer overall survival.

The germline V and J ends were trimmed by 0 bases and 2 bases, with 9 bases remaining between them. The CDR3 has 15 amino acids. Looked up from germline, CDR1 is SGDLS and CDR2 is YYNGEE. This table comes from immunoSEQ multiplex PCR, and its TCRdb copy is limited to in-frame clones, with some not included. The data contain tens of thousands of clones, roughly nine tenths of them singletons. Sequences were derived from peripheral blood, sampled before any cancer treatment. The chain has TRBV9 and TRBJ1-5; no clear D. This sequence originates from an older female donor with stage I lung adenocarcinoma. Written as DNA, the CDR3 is TGTGCCAGCAGCGTAGGAGGACGAGGCAATCAGCCCCAGCATTTT. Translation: CASSVGGRGNQPQHF.